This T cell receptor (beta chain) was retrieved from a study of Tregs in tolerant kidney transplant recipients. General study results and limits: In tolerant patients, donor-specific Tregs outgrew total Tregs, suggesting antigen-driven expansion.

The nonmyeloablative bone marrow transplants came from related graft donors, with transient mixed chimerism. Unstimulated regulatory T cells (CD4+CD25+CD127-), CD4+CD25- non-regulatory cells, CD4 and CD8 cells were FACS-sorted from thawed PBMCs. Points on this clone: What it binds is unknown.

The data were produced by immunoSEQ multiplex PCR, yet TCRdb's version contains in-frame clones alone and is incomplete. The repertoire includes 65,000 to 85,000 clones, roughly 91% of them detected once, and roughly 1.6% sits in the top ten. Germline CDR1 is DFQATT and CDR2 is SNEGSKA (reference sequence). The ends were cut back, 4 bases at V and 5 bases at J, with 6 bases in the middle. The CDR3 is made up of 11 amino acids. The receptor was derived from a human patient who received a combined kidney and bone marrow transplant. Some T cells may have originated in the graft donor. The sequencing used CD4+ T cells from blood (PBMCs), collected 24 months after the transplant. The rearrangement joins TRBV20-1 to TRBJ2-1; D ambiguous. The CDR3 reads CSAMSHNEQFF. CDR3 DNA: TGCAGTGCTATGAGTCACAATGAGCAGTTCTTC.